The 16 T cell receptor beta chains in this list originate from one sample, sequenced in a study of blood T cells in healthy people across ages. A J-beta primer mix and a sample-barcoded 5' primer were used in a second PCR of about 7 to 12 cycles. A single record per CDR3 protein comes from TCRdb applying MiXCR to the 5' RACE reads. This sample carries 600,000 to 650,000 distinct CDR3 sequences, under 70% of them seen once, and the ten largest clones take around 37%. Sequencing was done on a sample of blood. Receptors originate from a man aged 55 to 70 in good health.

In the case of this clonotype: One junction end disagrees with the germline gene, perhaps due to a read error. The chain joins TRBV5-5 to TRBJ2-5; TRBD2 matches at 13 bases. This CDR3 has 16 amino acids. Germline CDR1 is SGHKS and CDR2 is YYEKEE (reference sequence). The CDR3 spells CASSRTSGGLGETLYF. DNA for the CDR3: TGTGCCAGCAGCAGGACTAGCGGGGGCCTCGGAGAGACCCTGTACTTC.

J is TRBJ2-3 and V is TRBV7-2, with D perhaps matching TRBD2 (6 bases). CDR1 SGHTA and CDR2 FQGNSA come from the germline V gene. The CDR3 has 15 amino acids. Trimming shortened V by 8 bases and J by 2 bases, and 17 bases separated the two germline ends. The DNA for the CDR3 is TGTGCCAGCGGAGAGACTAGTCCACACACAGATACGCAGTATTTT. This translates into CASGETSPHTDTQYF.

CDR3 sequence (DNA): TGTGCCAGCAGCCAAGATGGCCCATGGGAGACCCAGTACTTC. Protein product: CASSQDGPWETQYF. V usage is TRBV3-1 and J usage is TRBJ2-5; D not certain. From germline, CDR1 is LGHDT and CDR2 YNNKEL (reference sequence). With 0 bases removed from V and 5 bases from J, the gap between germline ends came to 10 bases. The CDR3 runs to 14 residues.

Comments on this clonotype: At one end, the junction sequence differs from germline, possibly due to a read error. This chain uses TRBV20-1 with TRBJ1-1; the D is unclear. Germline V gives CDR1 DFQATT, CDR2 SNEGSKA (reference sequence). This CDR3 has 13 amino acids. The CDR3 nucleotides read TGCAGTGCTAGCGTAGTTATGAACACTGAGGCTTTCTTT. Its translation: CSASVVMNTEAFF.

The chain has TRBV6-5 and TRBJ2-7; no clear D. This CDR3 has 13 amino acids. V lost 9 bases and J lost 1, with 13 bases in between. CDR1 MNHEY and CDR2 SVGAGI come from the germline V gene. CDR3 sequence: CASRPPGSYEQYF. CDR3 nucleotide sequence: TGTGCCAGTAGACCTCCCGGTTCCTACGAGCAGTACTTC.

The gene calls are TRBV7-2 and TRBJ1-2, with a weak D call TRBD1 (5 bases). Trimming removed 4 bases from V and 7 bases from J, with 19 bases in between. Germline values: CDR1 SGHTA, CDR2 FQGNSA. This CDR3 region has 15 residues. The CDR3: CASSSSPGRVGGYTF. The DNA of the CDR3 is TGTGCCAGCAGCTCCTCCCCGGGCAGGGTGGGTGGCTACACCTTC.

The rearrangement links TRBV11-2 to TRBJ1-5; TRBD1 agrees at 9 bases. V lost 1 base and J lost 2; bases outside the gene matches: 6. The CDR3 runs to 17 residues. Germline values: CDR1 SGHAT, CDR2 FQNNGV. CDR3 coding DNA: TGTGCCAGCAGCTTAGGGACAGGGGTTGGGCGCAATCAGCCCCAGCATTTT. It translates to CASSLGTGVGRNQPQHF.

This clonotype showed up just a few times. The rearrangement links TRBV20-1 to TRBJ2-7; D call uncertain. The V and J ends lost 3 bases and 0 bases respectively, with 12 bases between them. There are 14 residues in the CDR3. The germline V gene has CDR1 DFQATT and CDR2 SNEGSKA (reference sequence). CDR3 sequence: CSASRSGISYEQYF. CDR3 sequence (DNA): TGCAGTGCTAGTCGGTCTGGCATCTCCTACGAGCAGTACTTC.

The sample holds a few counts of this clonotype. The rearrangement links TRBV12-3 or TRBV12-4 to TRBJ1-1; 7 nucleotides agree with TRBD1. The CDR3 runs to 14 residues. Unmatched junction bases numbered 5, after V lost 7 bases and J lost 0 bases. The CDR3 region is CASTQGVLNTEAFF. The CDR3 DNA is TGTGCCAGCACTCAGGGGGTATTGAACACTGAAGCTTTCTTT.

CDR3 sequence (DNA): TGTGCCAGCAGCTCCGGTCAGGGGGGGGACCAAGAGACCCAGTACTTC. Its protein is CASSSGQGGDQETQYF. This rearrangement joins TRBV7-8 to TRBJ2-5; D may be TRBD1 or TRBD2 (7 bases each). Germline CDR1 reads SGHVS; CDR2 reads FQNEAQ. V gave up 4 bases and J gave up 0 bases, with 15 bases separating them. The CDR3 is 16 amino acids. The variable domain in full, with the rest retrieved from reference TRBV7-8 and TRBJ2-5, is GAGVSQSPRYKVAKRGQDVALRCDPISGHVSLFWYQQALGQGPEFLTYFQNEAQLDKSGLPSDRFFAERPEGSVSTLKIQRTQQEDSAVYLCASSSGQGGDQETQYFGPGTRLLVL.

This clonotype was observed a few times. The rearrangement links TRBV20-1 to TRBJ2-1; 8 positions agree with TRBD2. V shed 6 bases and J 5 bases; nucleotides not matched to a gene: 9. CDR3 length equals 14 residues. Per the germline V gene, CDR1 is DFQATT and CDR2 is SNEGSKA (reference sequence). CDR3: CSAYPLAGNNEQFF. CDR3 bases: TGCAGTGCCTATCCCCTAGCGGGTAACAATGAGCAGTTCTTC.

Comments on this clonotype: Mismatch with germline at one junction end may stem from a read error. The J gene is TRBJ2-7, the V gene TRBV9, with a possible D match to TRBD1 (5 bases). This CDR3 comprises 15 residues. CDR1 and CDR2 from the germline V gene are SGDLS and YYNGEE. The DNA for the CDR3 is TGTGCCTGCAGCCCACGTGGCCAGGGTTGTTACGAGCAGTACTTC. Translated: CACSPRGQGCYEQYF.

The CDR3 DNA reads as TGCAGTGCTAGAGCGACAGGTCTTGAGACCCAGTACTTC. Translated, it gives CSARATGLETQYF. The V and J genes are TRBV20-1 and TRBJ2-5; D perhaps matches TRBD1 (6 bases). This CDR3 is 13 amino acids long. Between the trimmed V and J ends, which lost 1 base and 5 bases, there was a span of 11 bases. In germline, CDR1 is DFQATT, CDR2 SNEGSKA (reference sequence).

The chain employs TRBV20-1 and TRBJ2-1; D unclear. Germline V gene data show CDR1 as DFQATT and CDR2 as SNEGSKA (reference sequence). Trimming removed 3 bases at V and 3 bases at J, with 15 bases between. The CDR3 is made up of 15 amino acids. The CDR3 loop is CSARPPGFRYNEQFF. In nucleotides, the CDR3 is TGCAGTGCTAGGCCCCCGGGTTTCCGCTACAATGAGCAGTTCTTC.

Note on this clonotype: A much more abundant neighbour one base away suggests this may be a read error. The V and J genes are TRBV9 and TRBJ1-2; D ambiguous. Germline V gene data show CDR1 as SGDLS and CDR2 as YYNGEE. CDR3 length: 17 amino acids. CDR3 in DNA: TGTACCAGCAGCGTAGGATACACCACCTTAGACATCTATGGCTACACCTTC. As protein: CTSSVGYTTLDIYGYTF.

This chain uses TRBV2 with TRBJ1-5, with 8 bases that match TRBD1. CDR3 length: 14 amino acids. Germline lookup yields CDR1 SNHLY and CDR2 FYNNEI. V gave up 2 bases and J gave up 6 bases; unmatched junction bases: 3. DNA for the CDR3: TGTGCCAGCAGTGAACGGACAGGGCTTCAGCCCCAGCATTTT. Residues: CASSERTGLQPQHF.